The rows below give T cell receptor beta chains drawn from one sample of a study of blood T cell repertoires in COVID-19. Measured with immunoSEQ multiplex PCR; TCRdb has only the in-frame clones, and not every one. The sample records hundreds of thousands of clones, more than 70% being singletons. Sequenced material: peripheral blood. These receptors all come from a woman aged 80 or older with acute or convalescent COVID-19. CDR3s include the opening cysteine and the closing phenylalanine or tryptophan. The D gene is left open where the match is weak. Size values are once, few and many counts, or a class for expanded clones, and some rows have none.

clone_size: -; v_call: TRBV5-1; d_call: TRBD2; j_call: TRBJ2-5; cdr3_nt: TGCGCCAGCAGCTTGTCTAGCGGGGCAGAGACCCAGTACTTC; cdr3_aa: CASSLSSGAETQYF
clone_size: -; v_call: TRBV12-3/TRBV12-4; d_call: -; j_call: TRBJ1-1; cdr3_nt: TGTGCCAGCAGTTCCCCCGGGGAAAGGGAAGCTTTCTTT; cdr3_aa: CASSSPGEREAFF
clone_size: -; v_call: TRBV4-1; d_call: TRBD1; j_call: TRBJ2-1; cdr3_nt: TGCGCCAGCAGCCAAGGACAGGGGAGGCAGGAGCAGTTCTTC; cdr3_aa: CASSQGQGRQEQFF
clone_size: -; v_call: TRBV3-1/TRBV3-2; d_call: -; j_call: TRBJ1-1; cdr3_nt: TGTGCCAGCAGCTACCGGGAGGGACGAACTGAAGCTTTCTTT; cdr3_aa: CASSYREGRTEAFF
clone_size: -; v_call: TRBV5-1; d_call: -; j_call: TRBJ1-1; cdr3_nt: TGCGCCAGCAGCTCCCAGACATTGAACACTGAAGCTTTCTTT; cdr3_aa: CASSSQTLNTEAFF
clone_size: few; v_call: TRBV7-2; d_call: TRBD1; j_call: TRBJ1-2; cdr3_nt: TGTGCCAGCAGACCACAGGGGGCAGATGGCTACACCTTC; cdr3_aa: CASRPQGADGYTF
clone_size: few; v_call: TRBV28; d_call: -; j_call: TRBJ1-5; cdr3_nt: TGTGCCAGCGTATCGGGGGGCAATCAGCCCCAGCATTTT; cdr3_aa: CASVSGGNQPQHF
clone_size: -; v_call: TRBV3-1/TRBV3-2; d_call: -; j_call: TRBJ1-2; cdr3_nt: TGTGCCAGCAGTCTCGTCAGGGAGGGTGGCTACACCTTC; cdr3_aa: CASSLVREGGYTF
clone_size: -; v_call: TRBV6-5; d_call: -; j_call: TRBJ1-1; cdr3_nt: TGTGCCAGCAGCTACTATAATGAAGCTTTCTTT; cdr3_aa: CASSYYNEAFF
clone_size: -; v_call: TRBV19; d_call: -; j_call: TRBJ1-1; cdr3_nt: TGTGCCACCCGGGGGGCGCCCGACACTGAAGCTTTCTTT; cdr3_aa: CATRGAPDTEAFF
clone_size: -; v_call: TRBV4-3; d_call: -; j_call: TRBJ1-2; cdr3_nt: TGCGCCAGCAGCCAAGACCGCACTCCTCAAGGCTACACCTTC; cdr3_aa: CASSQDRTPQGYTF
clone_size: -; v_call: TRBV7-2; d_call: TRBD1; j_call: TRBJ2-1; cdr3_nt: TGTGCCAGCAGCGGGGTTTTTGGACAGGGGAATAATGAGCAGTTCTTC; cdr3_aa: CASSGVFGQGNNEQFF
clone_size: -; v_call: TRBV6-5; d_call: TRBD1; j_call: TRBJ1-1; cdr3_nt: TGTGCCAGCAGGCAGGGGGCGAACACTGAAGCTTTCTTT; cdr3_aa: CASRQGANTEAFF
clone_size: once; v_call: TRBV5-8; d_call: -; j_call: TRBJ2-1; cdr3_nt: TGTGCCAGCAGCTTGGTTTCTCCTAGGCACAATGAGCAGTTCTTC; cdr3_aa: CASSLVSPRHNEQFF
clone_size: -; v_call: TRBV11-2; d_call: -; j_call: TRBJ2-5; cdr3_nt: TGTGCCAGCAGCTTAGGGAGCGGGTTTCAAGAGACCCAGTACTTC; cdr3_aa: CASSLGSGFQETQYF
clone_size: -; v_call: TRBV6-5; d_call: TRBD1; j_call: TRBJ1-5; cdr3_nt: TGTGCCAGCAATCCGGCAGGGGGGAATCAGCCCCAGCATTTT; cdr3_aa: CASNPAGGNQPQHF
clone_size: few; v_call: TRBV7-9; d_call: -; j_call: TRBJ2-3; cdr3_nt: TGTGCCAGCAGCCCCAGAGGGACTCCAGATACGCAGTATTTT; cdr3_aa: CASSPRGTPDTQYF
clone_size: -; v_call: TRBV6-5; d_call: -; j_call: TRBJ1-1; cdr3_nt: TGTGCCAGCAGTTACCGCGCAGGCACCAGAAACACTGAAGCTTTCTTT; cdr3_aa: CASSYRAGTRNTEAFF
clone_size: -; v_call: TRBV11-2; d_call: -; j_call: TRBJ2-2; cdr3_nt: TGTGCCAGCAGCCCGCAGGGTACGGCCGGGGAGCTGTTTTTT; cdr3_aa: CASSPQGTAGELFF
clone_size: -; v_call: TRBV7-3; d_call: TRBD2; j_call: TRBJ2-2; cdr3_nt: TGTGCCAGCAGCTTAAATCTGGGCGGGGGGAACACCGGGGAGCTGTTTTTT; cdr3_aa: CASSLNLGGGNTGELFF
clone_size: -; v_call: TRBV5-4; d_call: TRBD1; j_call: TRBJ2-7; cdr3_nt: TGTGCCAGCTGTAATTCGGCGGGACAGGGGGCTTCCGAGCAGTACTTC; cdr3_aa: CASCNSAGQGASEQYF
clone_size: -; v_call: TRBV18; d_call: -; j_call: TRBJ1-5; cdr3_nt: TGTGCCAGCTCACCAGCAGGGCAACGCAATCAGCCCCAGCATTTT; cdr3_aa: CASSPAGQRNQPQHF
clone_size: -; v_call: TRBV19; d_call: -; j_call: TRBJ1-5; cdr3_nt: TGTGCCAGTAGTACATGGGGGCTGGGCAATCAGCCCCAGCATTTT; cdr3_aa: CASSTWGLGNQPQHF
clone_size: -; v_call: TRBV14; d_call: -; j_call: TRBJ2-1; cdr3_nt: TGTGCCAGCAGCCAAGACGCAGGGAACTACAATGAGCAGTTCTTC; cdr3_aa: CASSQDAGNYNEQFF
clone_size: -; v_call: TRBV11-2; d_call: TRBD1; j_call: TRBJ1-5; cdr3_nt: TGTGCCAGCAGCCCCCACCAGGGGCGAGGCAGGGGGATCGATCAGCCCCAGCATTTT; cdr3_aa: CASSPHQGRGRGIDQPQHF
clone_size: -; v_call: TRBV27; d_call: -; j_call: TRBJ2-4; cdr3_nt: TGTGCCAGCAGTTGGAACCAGGGACTAGCCAAAAACATTCAGTACTTC; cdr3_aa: CASSWNQGLAKNIQYF
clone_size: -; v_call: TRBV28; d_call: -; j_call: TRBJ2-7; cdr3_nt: TGTGCCAGCAGTTTACAGGGGCTACCCTACGAGCAGTACTTC; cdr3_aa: CASSLQGLPYEQYF
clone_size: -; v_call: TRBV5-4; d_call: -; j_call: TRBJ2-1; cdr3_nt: TGTGCCAGCAGCCCAGGACGACAGAGCTCCTACAATGAGCAGTTCTTC; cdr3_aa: CASSPGRQSSYNEQFF
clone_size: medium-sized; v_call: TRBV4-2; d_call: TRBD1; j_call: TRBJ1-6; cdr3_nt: TGTGCCAGCAGCCAAGATTTTGCAGGGGGAATGCATAATTCACCCCTCCACTTT; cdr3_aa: CASSQDFAGGMHNSPLHF
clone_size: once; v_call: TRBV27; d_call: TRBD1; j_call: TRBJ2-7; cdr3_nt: TGTGCCAGCAGTTCAGGACAGGGGGCTCTCTACGAGCAGTACTTC; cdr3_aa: CASSSGQGALYEQYF
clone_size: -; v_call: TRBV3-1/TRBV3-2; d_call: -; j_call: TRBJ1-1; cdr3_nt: TGTGCCAGCAGCCTCGACACCTACACTGAAGCTTTCTTT; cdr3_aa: CASSLDTYTEAFF
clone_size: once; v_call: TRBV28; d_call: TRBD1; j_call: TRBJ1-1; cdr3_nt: TGTGCCAGCACCCAACAAAACAGGGGGCTGGGAGCTTTCTTT; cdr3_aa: CASTQQNRGLGAFF
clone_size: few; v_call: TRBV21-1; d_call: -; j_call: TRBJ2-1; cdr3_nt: TGTGCCAGCAGCACCAGGACTGTTTGCTCCTACAATGAGCAGTTCTTC; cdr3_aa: CASSTRTVCSYNEQFF
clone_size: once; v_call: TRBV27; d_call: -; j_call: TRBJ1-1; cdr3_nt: TGTGCCAGCAGTTCCCGAGTGAGACAGTCCTTGGGCACTGAAGCTTTCTTT; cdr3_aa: CASSSRVRQSLGTEAFF
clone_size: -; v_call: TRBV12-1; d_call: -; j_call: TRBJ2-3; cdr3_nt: TGTGCCAGCAGCCGAAATTCGCCTAGCGGAAGCACAGATACGCAGTATTTT; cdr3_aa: CASSRNSPSGSTDTQYF
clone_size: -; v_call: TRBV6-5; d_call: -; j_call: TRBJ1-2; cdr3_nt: TGTGCCAGCAGTTACGGGCCAGCCGATTACACCTTC; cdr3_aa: CASSYGPADYTF
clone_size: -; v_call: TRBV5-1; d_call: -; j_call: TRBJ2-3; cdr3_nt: TGCGCCAGCAGCGCTGGAATCGGGATGACAGATACGCAGTATTTT; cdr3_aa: CASSAGIGMTDTQYF
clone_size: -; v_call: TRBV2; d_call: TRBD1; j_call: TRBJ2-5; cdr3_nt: TGTGCCAGCAACAGTCAGGGGGCCGAGACCCAGTACTTC; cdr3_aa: CASNSQGAETQYF
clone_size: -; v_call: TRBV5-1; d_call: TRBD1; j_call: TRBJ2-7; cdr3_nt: TGCGCCAGCAGCTTGGGCGGGACAGGGGACTACGAGCAGTACTTC; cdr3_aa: CASSLGGTGDYEQYF
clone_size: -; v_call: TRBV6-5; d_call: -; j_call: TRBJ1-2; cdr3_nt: TGTGCCAGCAGTCAAACAGGCAATGGCTACACCTTC; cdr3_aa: CASSQTGNGYTF
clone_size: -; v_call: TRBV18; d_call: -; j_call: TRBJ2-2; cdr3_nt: TGTGCCAGCTCAAGGGGACAGAACACCGGGGAGCTGTTTTTT; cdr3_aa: CASSRGQNTGELFF
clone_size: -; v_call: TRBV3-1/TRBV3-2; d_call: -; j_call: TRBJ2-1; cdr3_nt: TGTGCCAGCAGCCAAGACGGGATAAATGAGCAGTTCTTC; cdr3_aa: CASSQDGINEQFF
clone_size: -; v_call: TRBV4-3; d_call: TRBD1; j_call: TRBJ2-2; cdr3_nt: TGCGCCAGCAGCCACGTGTTCCGGACAGGGGGCTTGGGCACCGGGGAGCTGTTTTTT; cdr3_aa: CASSHVFRTGGLGTGELFF